This TCR beta chain was retrieved from a study of radiotherapy plus CTLA-4 blockade in lung cancer. People whose metastatic non-small-cell lung cancer was chemo-refractory got focal radiation along with CTLA-4 blockade by ipilimumab. Repertoires were generated with immunoSEQ multiplex PCR, while TCRdb's copy carries only in-frame clones and drops some. The sample lists 45,000 to 60,000 clones; 65% to 85% were seen once. Germline values: CDR1 KGHSH, CDR2 LQKENI. Between the trimmed V and J ends, which lost 1 base and 7 bases, there was a span of 11 bases. This CDR3 spans 14 amino acids. The sample was peripheral blood, taken from a patient treated with radiotherapy plus ipilimumab. V is TRBV18 and J is TRBJ2-1, with D perhaps matching TRBD2 (5 bases). This TCR was sampled from a human donor with non-small cell lung cancer whose response to radiotherapy plus ipilimumab could not be evaluated. This CDR3 is CASSPLVEGNEQFF. Here the CDR3 DNA reads TGTGCCAGCTCACCACTGGTCGAGGGAAATGAGCAGTTCTTC.